The clone carrying this TCR beta chain was recorded at least ten times. This beta chain is off target for a library built for alpha chains, so its abundance means little. The time point is: sample taken at primary tumor resection. Sequencing of whole RNA from tumor, nontumor lung or frozen PBMC involved no sorting. Donation came from around 77 patients with untreated early-stage non-small cell lung cancer. This entry is derived from a study of spatial heterogeneity in lung cancer. On the study more broadly: Raw reads showed each unique TCR and UMI combination turning up more than ten times on average.

Every TCR cDNA molecule bore its own unique molecular identifier. Using its own MiXCR run on the 5' RACE reads, TCRdb lists one record per CDR3 protein. The data show 9,500 to 14,000 distinct CDR3 sequences, 3% to 5% seen once. Germline-derived CDR1 and CDR2 are SQVTM and ANQGSEA. The CDR3 has 12 amino acids. Deletions cut 3 bases from V and 8 bases from J, with 13 bases between. The chain links TRBV29-1 to TRBJ2-5; D is possibly TRBD1 or TRBD2 (6 bases each). Specimen: normal lung tissue next to the tumor, collected at surgery. This clonotype was obtained from a male donor with early-stage non-small cell lung cancer. For the CDR3, the DNA is TGCAGCGTTGAGGCGACAGGACTAACCCAGTACTTC. Translation: CSVEATGLTQYF.